This TCR beta chain came from a study of cytomegalovirus exposure and HLA in healthy donors. Notes on this clone: Antigen unknown.

Overall study findings and caveats: Testing in vitro showed a few CMV-associated chains specific for CMV antigens. Trimming of TCR beta V- and J-genes showed a link, identified in a later analysis, to a missense DCLRE1C variant.

There are 12 residues in the CDR3. The germline V gene encodes CDR1 SGHAT and CDR2 FQNNGV. V lost 0 bases and J 9 bases, leaving 8 bases between the germline ends. 60 Vbeta and 13 Jbeta primers were used in PCR. The protocol was immunoSEQ multiplex PCR, while the TCRdb copy is restricted to in-frame clones and leaves out a portion. This sample's table has some 80,000 clones. The TCR sequence derives from a man between 50 and 59 years old in good health and CMV-seropositive. This chain links TRBV11-2 with TRBJ1-2; no definite D call. Sequenced material: PBMCs. Here the CDR3 reads CASSLEQNRYTF. In DNA form, the CDR3 reads TGTGCCAGCAGCTTAGAGCAGAATCGCTACACCTTC.